Presented here are 28 T cell receptor beta chains from one specimen sequenced in a study of blood T cell repertoires in COVID-19. Assay: immunoSEQ multiplex PCR; the TCRdb copy retains only in-frame clones and omits some. The sample lists around 300,000 clones; 87% were seen once. The material sequenced was PBMCs or T cells enriched from blood (not recorded which). These receptor sequences come from a woman aged 40 to 55 who had recovered from COVID-19.

The V call is TRBV20-1, the J call TRBJ2-2; 11 bases map to TRBD2. Germline trimming cut 3 bases from V and 0 bases from J; bases unmatched to any gene: 3. Germline CDR1 and CDR2: DFQATT and SNEGSKA (reference sequence). This CDR3 comprises 16 residues. CDR3 protein: CSASSSGRSNTGELFF. CDR3 coding DNA: TGCAGTGCTAGTTCTAGCGGGAGGTCGAACACCGGGGAGCTGTTTTTT.

The chain employs TRBV11-2 and TRBJ2-3, with a weak D call TRBD2 (5 bases). The CDR3 has 13 residues. Trimming shortened V by 4 bases and J by 0 bases, and 5 bases separated the two germline ends. Germline CDR1 SGHAT, CDR2 FQNNGV. The CDR3: CASSWTSTDTQYF. The CDR3 nucleotides are TGTGCCAGCAGCTGGACTAGCACAGATACGCAGTATTTT.

This clone was recorded only once. The chain couples TRBV19 to TRBJ2-5, with 13 nucleotides matching TRBD2. The CDR3 sequence is 16 residues long. The germline V gene encodes CDR1 LNHDA and CDR2 SQIVND (reference sequence). J was trimmed by 4 bases and V by 3 bases; bases with no gene match: 5. The CDR3 DNA is TGTGCCAGTAGTATGGGGACTAGCGGGAAGCGAGAGACCCAGTACTTC. As protein: CASSMGTSGKRETQYF.

V gene TRBV3-1 (or the pseudogene TRBV3-2) combines with J gene TRBJ1-3; tentatively, D is TRBD1 (6 bases). The germline gives CDR1 LGHDT, CDR2 YNNKEL (reference sequence). The CDR3 extends over 15 amino acids. The V gene lost 6 bases and the J gene lost 1 base, with 13 bases spanning the gap. The CDR3 coding sequence is TGTGCCAGCAGTCACAGGGCCCTATCTGGAAACACCATATATTTT. Translation: CASSHRALSGNTIYF.

The CDR3 loop reads CAISESAGYEQYF. The CDR3 DNA reads as TGTGCCATCAGTGAGTCGGCAGGGTACGAGCAGTACTTC. The chain joins TRBV10-3 to TRBJ2-7; D is perhaps TRBD1 (5 bases). This CDR3 contains 13 residues. In germline, CDR1 is ENHRY, CDR2 SYGVKD. V lost 0 bases, J lost 4 bases, and 7 bases lay in between.

The gene calls are TRBV27 and TRBJ1-1; 7 nucleotides line up with TRBD1. There are 16 residues in the CDR3. The V gene end was trimmed by 4 bases and the J gene end by 0 bases; junction bases not matched to a gene: 8. Germline V gives CDR1 MNHEY, CDR2 SMNVEV (reference sequence). In DNA form, the CDR3 reads TGTGCCAGCAGTTACACAGGGGACAGTTTGAACACTGAAGCTTTCTTT. It encodes CASSYTGDSLNTEAFF.

The rearrangement joins TRBV4-1 to TRBJ2-2; 13 bases fit TRBD2. V lost 3 bases, J lost 2 bases, and 6 bases stayed unmatched. This CDR3 is 18 amino acids long. Germline V lookup: CDR1 MGHRA, CDR2 YSYEKL. CDR3 amino acids: CASSHVLAGGPNTGELFF. The CDR3 DNA is TGCGCCAGCAGCCATGTACTAGCGGGAGGGCCCAACACCGGGGAGCTGTTTTTT.

The chain recombines TRBV28 with TRBJ2-7; D perhaps matches TRBD1 (5 bases). CDR3 length equals 12 residues. Trimming took off 5 bases at V and 3 bases at J, with 8 bases between the two ends. Germline values: CDR1 MDHEN, CDR2 SYDVKM. In DNA, the CDR3 is TGTGCCAGCAGTCATCAGGGCTACGAGCAGTACTTC. Its translation is CASSHQGYEQYF.

This rearrangement joins TRBV7-3 to TRBJ2-7; no firm D call. CDR1 and CDR2 from the germline V gene are SGHTA and FQGTGA. V dropped 3 bases and J dropped 2 bases, with 11 bases sitting between them. The CDR3 extends over 14 amino acids. The CDR3 bases are TGTGCCAGCAGCTTGGGCACAGCTCCCTACGAGCAGTACTTC. Its protein product is CASSLGTAPYEQYF.

This rearrangement joins TRBV7-9 to TRBJ2-7; tentative D call: TRBD2 (6 bases). The V gene's germline CDR1 is SEHNR and CDR2 FQNEAQ (reference sequence). CDR3 length equals 12 residues. V dropped 3 bases and J dropped 7 bases, with 10 bases sitting between them. The DNA for the CDR3 is TGTGCCAGCAGCTTGGGGGGAGATGAGCAGTACTTC. Amino acids: CASSLGGDEQYF.

The V and J genes are TRBV11-3 and TRBJ2-3; TRBD1 is a possible D gene (5 bases). From germline, CDR1 is SGHNT and CDR2 YENEEA. The CDR3 contains 13 residues. The ends were cut back, 1 base at V and 6 bases at J, with 8 bases in the middle. The CDR3 protein is CASSLASGDTQYF. The CDR3, as DNA: TGTGCCAGCAGCTTAGCCTCAGGGGATACGCAGTATTTT.

The rearrangement joins TRBV7-3 to TRBJ2-2, with 9 bases identical to TRBD2. CDR3 length: 16 residues. The V gene's germline CDR1 is SGHTA and CDR2 FQGTGA. The trim removed 2 bases at V and 4 bases at J, leaving 5 bases unmatched. The CDR3 bases are TGTGCCAGCAGCTTAGGCGGGAGGGCGGCCACCGGGGAGCTGTTTTTT. It codes for CASSLGGRAATGELFF.

V is TRBV6-6 and J is TRBJ1-1; D is ambiguous. V shed 5 bases and J shed 0 bases, with 7 bases lying between them. CDR3 length: 13 residues. Germline CDR1 and CDR2: MNHNY and SVGAGI (reference sequence). The CDR3 nucleotides are TGTGCCAGCAGTACTCCTTTGAACACTGAAGCTTTCTTT. The encoded protein is CASSTPLNTEAFF.

Notes on this clone: The junction departs from the called germline gene at one end, perhaps through a read error. CDR3 bases: TGTGCCAGCAGCGTAGCGGGGCCACAAGAGACCCAGTACTTC. Protein sequence: CASSVAGPQETQYF. The V gene is TRBV7-6, the J gene TRBJ2-5; 8 bases are a match to TRBD2. Germline lookup yields CDR1 SGHVS and CDR2 FNYEAQ. The CDR3 runs to 14 residues.

The chain recombines TRBV5-4 with TRBJ2-3; 7 bases agree with TRBD1. CDR1 and CDR2 from the germline V gene are SGHNT and YYREEE (reference sequence). The ends lost 0 bases at V and 4 bases at J; junction bases unmatched: 11. The CDR3 runs 17 residues. The CDR3 DNA follows: TGTGCCAGCAGCTTGGGGCCACGACAGGGCGTCGCAGATACGCAGTATTTT. Translating gives CASSLGPRQGVADTQYF.

This chain links TRBV27 with TRBJ1-5; 7 bases line up with TRBD1. The length of the CDR3 is 14 residues. With V trimmed by 6 bases and J by 4 bases, 6 bases remained unmatched. From germline, CDR1 is MNHEY and CDR2 SMNVEV (reference sequence). The CDR3: CASSTGTANQPQHF. CDR3 DNA sequence: TGTGCCAGCAGCACCGGGACAGCTAATCAGCCCCAGCATTTT.

The CDR3 region is CASRPGTGNYGYTF. The CDR3 coding sequence is TGTGCCAGCAGGCCCGGGACAGGGAACTATGGCTACACCTTC. The J gene is TRBJ1-2, the V gene TRBV6-5; TRBD1 aligns across 9 bases. Germline V lookup: CDR1 MNHEY, CDR2 SVGAGI. The CDR3 has 14 amino acids. Unmatched junction bases numbered 4, after V lost 6 bases and J lost 2 bases.

The chain links TRBV7-3 to TRBJ1-6, with D unclear. This CDR3 region has 14 residues. CDR1 is SGHTA, CDR2 FQGTGA, per germline. The V end was cut by 1 base, the J end by 9 bases, with 10 bases between. The CDR3 spells CASSLIPGSSPLHF. The CDR3 DNA is TGTGCCAGCAGCTTAATTCCAGGCAGTTCACCCCTCCACTTT.

The V call is TRBV3-1 (or the pseudogene TRBV3-2), the J call TRBJ1-1; perhaps TRBD1 as D (5 bases). CDR3 length equals 13 residues. The V gene lost 1 base and the J gene lost 6 bases, with 9 bases spanning the gap. CDR1 and CDR2 from the germline V gene are LGHDT and YNNKEL (reference sequence). This CDR3 reads CASSQVRRAEAFF. The CDR3 DNA sequence: TGTGCCAGCAGCCAAGTTCGCAGGGCTGAAGCTTTCTTT.

V gene TRBV5-1 combines with J gene TRBJ1-1, with a possible D match to TRBD1 (5 bases). V was pared by 3 bases and J by 4 bases, with 10 bases between. From germline, CDR1 is SGHRS and CDR2 YFSETQ. This CDR3 contains 13 residues. The DNA of the CDR3 is TGCGCCAGCAGCTGGGGCAGCTCCACTGAAGCTTTCTTT. The encoded protein is CASSWGSSTEAFF.

This chain connects TRBV7-8 to TRBJ2-5; 14 bases are shared with TRBD2. The V gene end was trimmed by 1 base and the J gene end by 4 bases; junction bases not matched to a gene: 11. CDR3 length: 19 residues. Germline-derived CDR1 and CDR2 are SGHVS and FQNEAQ. This CDR3 is CASSLGRLAGGGLGETQYF. The DNA for the CDR3 is TGTGCCAGCAGCTTAGGACGACTAGCGGGAGGGGGGCTAGGAGAGACCCAGTACTTC.

The V call is TRBV11-2, the J call TRBJ2-7; TRBD1 might be the D (8 bases). The V and J ends lost 1 base and 4 bases respectively, with 17 bases between them. Germline V gene lookup returns CDR1 SGHAT and CDR2 FQNNGV. The CDR3 spans 16 residues. The CDR3 spells CASSLARTGGGYEQYF. In DNA form, the CDR3 reads TGTGCCAGCAGCTTAGCGCGTACAGGGGGAGGGTACGAGCAGTACTTC.

The chain couples TRBV7-8 to TRBJ2-1; 8 bases fit TRBD2. Per germline, CDR1 SGHVS and CDR2 FQNEAQ. The CDR3 runs to 14 residues. V shed 7 bases and J 8 bases; nucleotides not matched to a gene: 10. The DNA of the CDR3 is TGTGCCAGCACCACCCGGCGGGAGGTCGATGAGCAGTTCTTC. This translates into CASTTRREVDEQFF. The full variable domain, its missing parts supplied by reference TRBV7-8 and TRBJ2-1, is GAGVSQSPRYKVAKRGQDVALRCDPISGHVSLFWYQQALGQGPEFLTYFQNEAQLDKSGLPSDRFFAERPEGSVSTLKIQRTQQEDSAVYLCASTTRREVDEQFFGPGTRLTVL.

The rearrangement joins TRBV5-5 to TRBJ2-7; tentative D call: TRBD1 (6 bases). Trimming stripped 0 bases from V and 3 bases from J, with 13 bases between. The CDR3 runs 15 residues. Germline lookup yields CDR1 SGHKS and CDR2 YYEKEE (reference sequence). CDR3 nucleotides: TGTGCCAGCAGCTTGGCGTCGAACAGGGACTACGAGCAGTACTTC. As protein: CASSLASNRDYEQYF. The complete variable domain, with remaining parts taken from reference TRBV5-5 and TRBJ2-7, reads DAGVTQSPTHLIKTRGQQVTLRCSPISGHKSVSWYQQVLGQGPQFIFQYYEKEERGRGNFPDRFSARQFPNYSSELNVNALLLGDSALYLCASSLASNRDYEQYFGPGTRLTVT.

The gene calls are TRBV2 and TRBJ1-2; 7 bases map to TRBD1. The CDR3 contains 13 residues. Germline CDR1 reads SNHLY; CDR2 reads FYNNEI. The J segment lost 3 bases and the V segment lost 6 bases, leaving 4 bases of the junction unmatched. The CDR3 region is CASSDREDYGYTF. In DNA, the CDR3 is TGTGCCAGCAGCGACAGGGAGGACTATGGCTACACCTTC.

This chain joins TRBV6-5 and TRBJ2-2, with D possibly being TRBD1 (5 bases). Germline CDR1 is MNHEY and CDR2 is SVGAGI. The ends were cut back, 10 bases at V and 2 bases at J, with 14 bases in the middle. CDR3 length: 14 amino acids. The CDR3 nucleotides read TGTGCCACGCACCGACAGAGAAACACCGGGGAGCTGTTTTTT. Translating gives CATHRQRNTGELFF.

CDR3 amino acids: CASSERKAMAGAMETQYF. CDR3 bases: TGCGCCAGCAGTGAACGGAAAGCGATGGCGGGAGCTATGGAGACCCAGTACTTC. V usage is TRBV10-2 and J usage is TRBJ2-5, with TRBD2 matching over 7 bases. The CDR3 is 18 amino acids. Germline V gene sequence: CDR1 WSHSY, CDR2 SAAADI. The V and J ends lost 3 bases and 5 bases, in that order; junction bases with no gene match: 18.

The chain couples TRBV12-3 or TRBV12-4 to TRBJ1-1; D uncertain. The germline V and J ends were trimmed by 7 bases and 5 bases, with 11 bases remaining between them. The CDR3 totals 12 residues. The CDR3 protein is CASTEPGTEAFF. CDR3 nucleotide sequence: TGTGCCAGCACGGAACCCGGGACTGAAGCTTTCTTT.